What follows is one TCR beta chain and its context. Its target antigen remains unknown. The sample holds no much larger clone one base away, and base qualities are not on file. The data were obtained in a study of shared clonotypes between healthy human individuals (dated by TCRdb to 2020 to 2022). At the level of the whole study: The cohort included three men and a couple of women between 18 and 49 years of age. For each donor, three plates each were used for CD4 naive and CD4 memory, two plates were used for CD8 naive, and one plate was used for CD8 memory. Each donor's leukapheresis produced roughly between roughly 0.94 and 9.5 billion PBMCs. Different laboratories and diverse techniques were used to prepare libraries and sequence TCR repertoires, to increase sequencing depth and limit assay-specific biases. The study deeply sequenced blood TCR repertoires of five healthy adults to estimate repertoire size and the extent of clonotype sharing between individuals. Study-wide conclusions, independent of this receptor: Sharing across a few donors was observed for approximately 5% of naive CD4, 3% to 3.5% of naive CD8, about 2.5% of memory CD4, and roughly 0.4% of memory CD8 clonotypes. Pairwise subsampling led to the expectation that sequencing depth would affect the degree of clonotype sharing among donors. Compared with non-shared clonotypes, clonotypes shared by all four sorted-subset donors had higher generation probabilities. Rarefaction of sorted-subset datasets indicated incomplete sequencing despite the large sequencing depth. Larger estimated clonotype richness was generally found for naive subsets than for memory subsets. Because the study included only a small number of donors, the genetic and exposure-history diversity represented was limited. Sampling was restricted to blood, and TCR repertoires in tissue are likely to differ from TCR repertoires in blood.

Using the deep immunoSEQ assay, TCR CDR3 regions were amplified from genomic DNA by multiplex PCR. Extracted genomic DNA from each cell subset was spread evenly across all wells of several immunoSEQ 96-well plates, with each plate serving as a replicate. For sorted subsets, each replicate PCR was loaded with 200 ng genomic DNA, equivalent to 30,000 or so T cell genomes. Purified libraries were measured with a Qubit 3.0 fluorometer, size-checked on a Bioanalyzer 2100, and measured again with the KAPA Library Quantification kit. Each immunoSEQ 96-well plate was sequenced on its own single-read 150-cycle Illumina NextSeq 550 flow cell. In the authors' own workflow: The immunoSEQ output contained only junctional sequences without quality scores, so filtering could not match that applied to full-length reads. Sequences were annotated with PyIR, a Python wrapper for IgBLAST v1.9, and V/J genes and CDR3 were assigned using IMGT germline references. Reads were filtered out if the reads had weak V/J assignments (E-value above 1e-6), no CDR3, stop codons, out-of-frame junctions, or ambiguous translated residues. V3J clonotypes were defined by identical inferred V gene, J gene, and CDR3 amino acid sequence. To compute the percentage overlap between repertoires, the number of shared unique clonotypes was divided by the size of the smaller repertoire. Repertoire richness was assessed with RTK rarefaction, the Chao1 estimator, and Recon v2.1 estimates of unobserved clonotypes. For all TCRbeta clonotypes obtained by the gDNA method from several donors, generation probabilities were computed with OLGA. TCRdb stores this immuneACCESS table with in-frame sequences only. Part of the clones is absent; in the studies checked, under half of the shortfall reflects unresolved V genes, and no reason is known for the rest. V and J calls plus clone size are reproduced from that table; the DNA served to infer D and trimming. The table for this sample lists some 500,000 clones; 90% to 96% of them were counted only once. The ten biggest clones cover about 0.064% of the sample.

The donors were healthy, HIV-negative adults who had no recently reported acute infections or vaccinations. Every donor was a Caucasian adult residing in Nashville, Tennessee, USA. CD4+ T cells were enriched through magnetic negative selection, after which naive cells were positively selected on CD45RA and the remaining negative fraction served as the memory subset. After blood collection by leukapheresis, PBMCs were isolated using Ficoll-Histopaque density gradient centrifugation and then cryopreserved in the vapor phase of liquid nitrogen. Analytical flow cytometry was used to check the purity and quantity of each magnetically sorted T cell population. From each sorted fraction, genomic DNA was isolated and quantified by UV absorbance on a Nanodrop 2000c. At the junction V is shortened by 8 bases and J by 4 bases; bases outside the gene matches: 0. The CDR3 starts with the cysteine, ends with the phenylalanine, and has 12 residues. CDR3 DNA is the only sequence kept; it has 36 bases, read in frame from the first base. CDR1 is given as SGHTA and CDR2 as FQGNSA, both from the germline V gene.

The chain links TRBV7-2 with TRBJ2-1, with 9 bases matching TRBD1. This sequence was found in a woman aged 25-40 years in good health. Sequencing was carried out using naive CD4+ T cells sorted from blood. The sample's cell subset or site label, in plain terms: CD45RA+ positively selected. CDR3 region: CASGTGYNEQFF. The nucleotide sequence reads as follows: TGTGCCAGCGGGACAGGGTACAATGAGCAGTTCTTC.